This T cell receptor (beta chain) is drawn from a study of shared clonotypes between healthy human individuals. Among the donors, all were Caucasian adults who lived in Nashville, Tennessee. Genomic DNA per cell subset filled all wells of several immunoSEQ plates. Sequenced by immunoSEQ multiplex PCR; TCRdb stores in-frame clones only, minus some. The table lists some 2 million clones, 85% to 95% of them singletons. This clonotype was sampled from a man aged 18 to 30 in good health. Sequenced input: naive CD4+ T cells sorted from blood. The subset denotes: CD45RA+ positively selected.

In DNA, the CDR3 is TGTGCCAGTAGTATAGGAGTTACGAACACCGGGGAGCTGTTTTTT. Its protein product is CASSIGVTNTGELFF. The chain uses TRBV19 and TRBJ2-2; no clear D gene. V was trimmed by 1 base and J by 0 bases, leaving 6 bases between them. The CDR3 extends over 15 amino acids. CDR1 is LNHDA, CDR2 SQIVND, per germline (reference sequence). Drawing the rest from reference TRBV19 and TRBJ2-2, the complete variable domain is DGGITQSPKYLFRKEGQNVTLSCEQNLNHDAMYWYRQDPGQGLRLIYYSQIVNDFQKGDIAEGYSVSREKKESFPLTVTSAQKNPTAFYLCASSIGVTNTGELFFGEGSRLTVL.